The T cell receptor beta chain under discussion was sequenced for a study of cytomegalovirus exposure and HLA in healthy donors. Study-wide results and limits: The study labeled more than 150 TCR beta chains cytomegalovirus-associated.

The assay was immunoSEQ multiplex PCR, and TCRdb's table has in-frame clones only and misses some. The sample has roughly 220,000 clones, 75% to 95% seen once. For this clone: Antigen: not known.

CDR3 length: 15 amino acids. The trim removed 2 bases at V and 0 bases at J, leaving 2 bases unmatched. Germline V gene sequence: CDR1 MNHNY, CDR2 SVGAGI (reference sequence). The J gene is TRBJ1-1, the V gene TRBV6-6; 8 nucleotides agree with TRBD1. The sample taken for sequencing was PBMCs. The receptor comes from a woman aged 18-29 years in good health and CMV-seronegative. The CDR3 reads CASSYGTGLNTEAFF. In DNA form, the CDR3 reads TGTGCCAGCAGTTACGGGACAGGCCTGAACACTGAAGCTTTCTTT.